Presented here are 25 T cell receptor beta chains from one specimen sequenced in a study of low-dose radiotherapy and immunotherapy resistance in tumors. Regarding time point: after trial treatment. The treatment was: LDRT plus nivolumab, ipilimumab, low-dose cyclophosphamide and aspirin (RACIN trial). cDNA synthesis used a TRAV/TRBV-specific primer set for both chains. With a V-primer adapter and a constant-region primer, TCRs were amplified for about 22 PCR cycles. TCRdb analysed the reads with MiXCR anew, one entry per CDR3 protein. The sample shows some 100,000 distinct CDR3 sequences, less than 25% of them seen only once. Source: PBMCs, taken after low-dose radiotherapy plus immunotherapy. The receptors stem from a male donor with prostate cancer.

Turning to this clonotype: A read error may explain this, as a much larger clone is one base away. This chain links TRBV6-2 or TRBV6-3 with TRBJ1-2, with D uncertain. Germline V gene data show CDR1 as MNHEY and CDR2 as SVGEGT. The CDR3 runs 13 residues. CDR3 residues: CASSYPDAYGYSF. In DNA form, the CDR3 reads TGTGCCAGCAGTTACCCCGACGCCTATGGCTACAGCTTC.

This clonotype was detected many times. The rearrangement uses TRBV12-3 or TRBV12-4 and TRBJ2-6; D is possibly TRBD1 (6 bases). This CDR3 spans 15 amino acids. V lost 6 bases and J lost 2, with 11 bases in between. CDR3 DNA: TGTGCCAGCAGCTTCAGGGGTGCTGGGGCCAACGTCCTGACTTTC. Translating it yields CASSFRGAGANVLTF.

This clonotype was recorded at least ten times. This rearrangement joins TRBV2 to TRBJ2-1; TRBD2 matches at 7 bases. Looked up from germline, CDR1 is SNHLY and CDR2 is FYNNEI. CDR3 length: 14 amino acids. V lost 10 bases and J lost 7; bases outside the gene matches: 13. CDR3 region: CANRRGGNSNEQFF. CDR3 DNA sequence: TGTGCCAACCGGAGGGGAGGGAACTCGAATGAGCAGTTCTTC.

This clonotype was detected a few times. A far larger clone is only one base removed, so a read error is likely. J is TRBJ2-1 and V is TRBV5-1, with D unclear. The V gene's germline CDR1 is SGHRS and CDR2 YFSETQ. Trimming pared 4 bases from V and 10 bases from J, leaving 15 bases between. The CDR3 length is 13 residues. DNA of the CDR3: TGCGCCAGCAGCATGAGACGGACCTACGAGCAGTTCTTC. This encodes CASSMRRTYEQFF.

Points on this clonotype: This is likely an artifact of a read error, given a far larger clone one base away. The chain has TRBV6-9 and TRBJ1-4; D remains ambiguous. Germline V gives CDR1 MNHGY, CDR2 SVAAGI. The CDR3 is 13 residues long. The CDR3 loop reads CASSEQLDEELFF. CDR3 sequence (DNA): TGTGCCAGCAGTGAACAGTTGGATGAAGAACTGTTTTTT.

This chain uses TRBV12-3 or TRBV12-4 with TRBJ2-4; D remains ambiguous. The CDR3 sequence is 15 residues long. V was clipped by 3 bases and J by 0 bases, with 9 bases between them. The CDR3 reads CASSFMGSAKNIQYF. CDR3 coding DNA: TGTGCCAGCAGTTTTATGGGTTCAGCCAAAAACATTCAGTACTTC.

This clonotype was seen more than once but under ten times. This rearrangement joins TRBV5-4 to TRBJ1-6; possibly TRBD1 for D (6 bases). The germline V gene encodes CDR1 SGHNT and CDR2 YYREEE (reference sequence). CDR3 length: 14 residues. Trimming cost V 3 bases and J 12 bases, with 16 bases left between them. CDR3 protein: CASSSTGPGLPLHF. CDR3 sequence (DNA): TGTGCCAGCAGCTCCACAGGGCCGGGTTTACCCCTCCACTTT.

The chain is built from TRBV28 and TRBJ1-2, with D unresolved. The CDR3 spans 12 residues. Trimming left V 3 bases short and J 8 bases short, with 10 bases between. Germline CDR1 is MDHEN and CDR2 is SYDVKM. The CDR3 coding sequence is TGTGCCAGCAGTTTTGGTAAAAACGGCTACACCTTC. Its translation: CASSFGKNGYTF.

This clonotype has a single count. This sequence joins TRBV10-3 and TRBJ2-7, with unresolved D. The CDR3 totals 15 residues. Per the germline V gene, CDR1 is ENHRY and CDR2 is SYGVKD. Trimming removed 0 bases at V and 1 base at J, with 10 bases between. Here the CDR3 reads CAISESHGQSYEQYF. The CDR3 nucleotides read TGTGCCATCAGTGAGTCGCACGGGCAATCCTACGAGCAGTACTTC.

This clonotype was detected many times. The V and J genes are TRBV7-9 and TRBJ2-7, with D possibly matching TRBD2 (5 bases). Trimming stripped 5 bases from V and 6 bases from J, with 11 bases between. Germline CDR1 reads SEHNR; CDR2 reads FQNEAQ (reference sequence). The CDR3 is made up of 12 amino acids. The CDR3 DNA reads as TGTGCCAGCAGCCCAACTAGTTTCGAGCAGTACTTC. Protein product: CASSPTSFEQYF.

V and J are TRBV4-1 and TRBJ2-3; D is unresolved. The germline V and J ends were trimmed by 5 bases and 1 base, with 13 bases remaining between them. The CDR3 extends over 15 amino acids. CDR1 and CDR2 from the germline V gene are MGHRA and YSYEKL. CDR3 loop: CASSTDGGGTDTQYF. DNA of the CDR3: TGCGCCAGCAGCACCGACGGCGGAGGCACAGATACGCAGTATTTT.

This clonotype has a count of ten or more. The V and J genes are TRBV5-1 and TRBJ2-2, with D perhaps matching TRBD1 or TRBD2 (6 bases each). The V and J ends lost 9 bases and 0 bases respectively, with 18 bases between them. CDR3 length equals 16 residues. Germline V gene lookup returns CDR1 SGHRS and CDR2 YFSETQ. Written as DNA, the CDR3 is TGCGCCACCGCAACCGAAGGGGGGTCGAACACCGGGGAGCTGTTTTTT. Translation: CATATEGGSNTGELFF.

This clonotype has at least ten counts. The chain combines TRBV28 with TRBJ2-3, with unresolved D. The CDR3 has 11 residues. V was pared by 4 bases and J by 3 bases, with 2 bases between. Germline CDR1 reads MDHEN; CDR2 reads SYDVKM. CDR3 loop: CASSYTDTQYF. The CDR3 DNA is TGTGCCAGCAGTTATACAGATACGCAGTATTTT.

The sample holds many counts of this clonotype. The genes are TRBV3-1 and TRBJ2-3; D call uncertain. Germline-derived CDR1 and CDR2 are LGHDT and YNNKEL (reference sequence). CDR3 length equals 13 residues. Between the trimmed V and J ends, which lost 8 bases and 4 bases, there was a span of 13 bases. The DNA of the CDR3 is TGTGCCAGCCGTGGGAACCTGGCAGATACGCAGTATTTT. Translation: CASRGNLADTQYF.

This clonotype has only one observation. The chain joins TRBV21-1 to TRBJ2-1; the table's TRBD2 call for D was not verified on the DNA. TRBV21-1 is a pseudogene. The CDR3 extends over 15 amino acids. CDR3 region: CAGPEGLAGNNEQFF. The CDR3 coding sequence is TGTGCCGGCCCCGAGGGACTAGCGGGGAACAATGAGCAGTTCTTC.

This clonotype has at least ten counts. The chain has TRBV6-6 and TRBJ2-1; 9 bases line up with TRBD2. V was clipped by 4 bases and J by 5 bases; unmatched bases: 9. This CDR3 has 16 amino acids. Germline loops: CDR1 MNHNY, CDR2 SVGAGI (reference sequence). The CDR3 loop reads CASSSLLAGLNNEQFF. The CDR3 nucleotides read TGTGCCAGCAGTTCCCTACTAGCGGGCCTAAACAATGAGCAGTTCTTC.

This clonotype was detected many times. The gene calls are TRBV12-3 or TRBV12-4 and TRBJ2-3; TRBD2 might be the D (6 bases). This CDR3 is built from 14 residues. V was cut by 8 bases and J by 3 bases, with 15 bases left in between. The chain's CDR3 is CASGRQGRTDTQYF. The CDR3 bases are TGTGCCAGCGGGAGGCAGGGCCGGACAGATACGCAGTATTTT.

This clonotype appeared many times. The gene calls are TRBV6-2 or TRBV6-3 and TRBJ1-6; D uncertain. CDR1 and CDR2 from the germline V gene are MNHEY and SVGEGT. This CDR3 region has 14 residues. Trimming took 9 bases from V and 0 from J, leaving 9 bases between them. This chain's CDR3 is CASAGSSYNSPLHF. The CDR3 coding sequence is TGTGCCAGTGCGGGGAGCTCCTATAATTCACCCCTCCACTTT.

In its sample, this clonotype was seen many times. The V call is TRBV6-1, the J call TRBJ2-3, with D possibly being TRBD1 (6 bases). The CDR3 totals 16 residues. Trimming pared 2 bases from V and 7 bases from J, leaving 19 bases between. Germline assignment: CDR1 MNHNS and CDR2 SASEGT. CDR3 sequence (DNA): TGTGCCAGCAGTGAACTCGGTGGGGGCCCACAGAATACGCAGTATTTT. This encodes CASSELGGGPQNTQYF.

The J gene is TRBJ2-7, the V gene TRBV10-3; D perhaps matches TRBD1 (6 bases). Germline CDR1 ENHRY, CDR2 SYGVKD. V dropped 7 bases and J dropped 0 bases, with 7 bases sitting between them. The CDR3 covers 12 residues. Here the CDR3 DNA reads TGTGCCATCAAGGACAGCTCCTACGAGCAGTACTTC. The encoded protein is CAIKDSSYEQYF.

This clonotype was seen at least ten times. The chain is built from TRBV9 and TRBJ2-3, with 11 positions matching TRBD2. V trimming: 4 bases; J trimming: 0 bases; junction bases outside the gene matches: 10. CDR3 length equals 18 residues. Germline V gene data show CDR1 as SGDLS and CDR2 as YYNGEE. CDR3 nucleotide sequence: TGTGCCAGCAGCCCAACTAGCGGGGGACCCCTCAGCACAGATACGCAGTATTTT. This sequence encodes CASSPTSGGPLSTDTQYF. The whole variable domain, filled in from reference TRBV9 and TRBJ2-3, reads DSGVTQTPKHLITATGQRVTLRCSPRSGDLSVYWYQQSLDQGLQFLIQYYNGEERAKGNILERFSAQQFPDLHSELNLSSLELGDSALYFCASSPTSGGPLSTDTQYFGPGTRLTVL.

This clonotype was recorded many times. The V and J genes are TRBV5-4 and TRBJ2-3; 8 bases fit TRBD2. V shed 4 bases, J shed 4 bases, and the junction held 2 bases outside the gene matches. The CDR3 sequence is 13 residues long. Germline lookup yields CDR1 SGHNT and CDR2 YYREEE (reference sequence). CDR3 in DNA: TGTGCCAGCAGCCGGACTAGCCCAGATACGCAGTATTTT. This codes for CASSRTSPDTQYF.

This clonotype was observed at least ten times. The genes are TRBV15 and TRBJ2-3, with D tentatively TRBD2 (5 bases). The germline CDR1 and CDR2 sequences are LNHNV and YYDKDF (reference sequence). Trimming left V 0 bases short and J 6 bases short, with 10 bases between. The CDR3 extends over 14 amino acids. The CDR3 spells CATSRDLPGDTQYF. The CDR3 DNA sequence: TGTGCCACCAGCAGAGATCTTCCGGGGGATACGCAGTATTTT.

This clonotype has at least ten counts. The chain combines TRBV6-1 with TRBJ1-2; D not certain. V was shortened by 1 base and J by 7 bases, with 10 bases between the two germline ends. The CDR3 runs to 13 residues. The germline CDR1 and CDR2 sequences are MNHNS and SASEGT. The CDR3: CASSEGDGTGYTF. CDR3 nucleotide sequence: TGTGCCAGCAGTGAAGGTGACGGCACTGGCTACACCTTC.

At least ten counts were recorded for this clonotype. The chain is built from TRBV29-1 and TRBJ2-7, with TRBD2 as a possible D gene (7 bases). The CDR3 runs 13 residues. Germline lookup yields CDR1 SQVTM and CDR2 ANQGSEA. Trimming removed 4 bases from V and 0 bases from J, with 10 bases in between. CDR3 loop: CSVGRGGSYEQYF. The CDR3 coding sequence is TGCAGCGTTGGAAGGGGGGGCTCCTACGAGCAGTACTTC.